The rows below give T cell receptor beta chains drawn from one sample of a study of breast tumors, draining lymph nodes, adjacent tissues. One entry per CDR3 protein results from TCRdb running MiXCR on the multiplex PCR reads. Of around 130,000 distinct CDR3 sequences listed, less than 25% are singletons. The sample taken for sequencing was axillary lymph node tissue. All receptors come from a female donor with breast cancer. Some clones in this sample may be carry-over from other donors' samples. CDR3s include the opening cysteine and the closing phenylalanine or tryptophan. D genes are given only for firm matches. Some rows mark clone size as missing; the rest say once, few, many or name a class of expanded clone.

v_call	cdr3_length	j_call	clone_size	d_call	cdr3_aa	cdr3_nt
TRBV28	14	TRBJ2-7	few	-	CASSIRGGMSEQYF	TGTGCCAGCAGTATCAGGGGGGGGATGTCCGAGCAGTACTTC
TRBV2	14	TRBJ2-7	many	-	CASNGGSLSYEQYF	TGTGCCAGCAACGGGGGATCGCTTTCCTACGAGCAGTACTTC
TRBV2	15	TRBJ1-4	many	-	CASSEEPGVYEKLFF	TGTGCCAGCAGTGAGGAGCCAGGGGTGTATGAAAAACTGTTTTTT
TRBV7-8	17	TRBJ2-7	many	TRBD2	CASSLARLAGDTYEQYF	TGTGCCAGCAGCTTAGCGAGGCTAGCGGGAGACACCTACGAGCAGTACTTC
TRBV11-3	15	TRBJ2-3	many	-	CASSLGGGAADTQYF	TGTGCCAGCAGCTTAGGTGGGGGGGCCGCAGATACGCAGTATTTT
TRBV10-2	15	TRBJ1-3	many	-	CASMAQGVTGNTIYF	TGCGCCAGCATGGCCCAAGGGGTTACTGGAAACACCATATATTTT
TRBV20-1	12	TRBJ2-1	many	-	CRAVGLSNEQFF	TGCAGGGCGGTGGGGCTGAGTAATGAGCAGTTCTTC
TRBV7-9	14	TRBJ1-2	many	-	CASSPPGHGYGYTF	TGTGCCAGCAGCCCCCCGGGACACGGTTATGGCTACACCTTC
TRBV6-5	16	TRBJ2-1	many	-	CASSYSGAGSYNEQFF	TGTGCCAGCAGTTACTCGGGGGCGGGGTCCTACAATGAGCAGTTCTTC
TRBV19	16	TRBJ2-7	few	TRBD2	CASSPGLAGPLYEQYF	TGTGCCAGTAGTCCGGGACTAGCGGGCCCCCTCTACGAGCAGTACTTC
TRBV6-5	15	TRBJ2-5	many	-	CASSFSPVPQETQYF	TGTGCCAGCAGTTTCTCCCCAGTCCCACAAGAGACCCAGTACTTC
TRBV11-2	14	TRBJ2-3	-	TRBD1	CASNLDRGQNTQYF	TGTGCCAGCAACTTAGACAGGGGGCAAAATACGCAGTATTTT
TRBV20-1	15	TRBJ2-3	many	TRBD2	CSADTTSGNTDTQYF	TGCAGTGCTGACACGACTAGCGGGAACACAGATACGCAGTATTTT
TRBV5-4	15	TRBJ2-1	-	-	CASSIVGRDYNGQFF	TGTGCCAGCAGCATTGTTGGTAGGGATTACAATGGGCAGTTCTTC
TRBV7-8	16	TRBJ2-1	many	TRBD2	CASSPSGGLTYNEQFF	TGTGCCAGCAGCCCCTCCGGGGGACTAACATACAATGAGCAGTTCTTC
TRBV28	17	TRBJ2-7	-	TRBD1	CASSLPGTGPSSYEQYF	TGTGCCAGCAGTCTACCCGGGACAGGGCCAAGCTCCTACGAGCAGTACTTC
TRBV20-1	14	TRBJ2-3	many	-	CSARLQSSTDTQYF	TGCAGTGCTAGACTCCAATCTAGCACAGATACGCAGTATTTT
TRBV24-1	17	TRBJ2-1	many	-	CATSDPRNRSGNNEQFF	TGTGCCACCAGTGACCCACGTAATAGGAGCGGTAACAATGAGCAGTTCTTC
TRBV5-6	17	TRBJ2-1	many	TRBD2	CASSTDPSSGSAGEQFF	TGTGCCAGCAGCACGGACCCGTCTAGCGGGAGTGCTGGTGAGCAGTTCTTC
TRBV2	16	TRBJ1-2	many	-	CASSGGLEAAAVGYTF	TGTGCCAGCAGTGGGGGTCTGGAGGCGGCCGCGGTTGGCTACACCTTC
TRBV5-1	13	TRBJ2-7	many	-	CASSLEGNYEQYF	TGCGCCAGCAGCTTGGAAGGGAACTACGAGCAGTACTTC
TRBV7-2	15	TRBJ2-5	many	-	CASSTPLGGSWAQYF	TGTGCCAGCAGCACCCCGCTCGGCGGCTCGTGGGCCCAGTACTTC
TRBV7-2	14	TRBJ1-6	many	-	CASSFGQGYSPLHF	TGTGCCAGCAGCTTCGGGCAGGGGTATTCACCCCTCCACTTT